Below are 27 T cell receptor beta chains sequenced from a single sample in a study of T cell repertoires in cytomegalovirus infection. MiXCR was run by TCRdb on the reads, yielding one entry per CDR3 protein. The repertoire holds around 710,000 distinct CDR3 sequences, with 25% to 35% as singletons. Antigen specificity for these receptors is unknown. Specimen: cultured CD8+ T cells from PBMCs, collected from culture after CMV antigen stimulation. These receptors were collected from a human donor in good health (CMV status not recorded). Some clones in this sample may be carry-over from other donors' samples.

This clonotype was observed many times. The chain uses TRBV7-2 and TRBJ2-1; D may be TRBD1 or TRBD2 (5 bases each). Germline lookup yields CDR1 SGHTA and CDR2 FQGNSA. The V and J ends lost 3 bases and 9 bases respectively, with 15 bases between them. The CDR3 has 14 residues. CDR3 in amino acids: CASSFRNGGSEQFF. The CDR3 coding sequence is TGTGCCAGCAGCTTCCGTAATGGGGGTAGTGAGCAGTTCTTC.

CDR3 sequence: CSARRGTGGPYTGELFF. Written as DNA, the CDR3 is TGCAGTGCCAGAAGGGGAACAGGGGGGCCCTACACCGGGGAGCTGTTTTTT. This chain links TRBV20-1 with TRBJ2-2; 8 bases map to TRBD1. The germline V gene encodes CDR1 DFQATT and CDR2 SNEGSKA (reference sequence). The CDR3 is made up of 17 amino acids. V shed 6 bases, J shed 3 bases, and the junction held 15 bases outside the gene matches.

This clonotype was picked up many times. The chain uses TRBV6-5 and TRBJ1-1, with 10 bases identical to TRBD1. Germline CDR1 and CDR2: MNHEY and SVGAGI. Trimming removed 0 bases from V and 4 bases from J; junction bases left unmatched: 5. The CDR3 loop spans 16 amino acids. CDR3 sequence reads: CASSYSTGQGRTEAFF. The CDR3 nucleotides read TGTGCCAGCAGTTACTCTACGGGACAGGGGCGCACTGAAGCTTTCTTT.

This clonotype was detected many times. V usage is TRBV7-8 and J usage is TRBJ2-1; D may correspond to TRBD1 or TRBD2 (5 bases each). Germline V CDR1 and CDR2: SGHVS, FQNEAQ. The CDR3 length is 16 residues. V was cut by 1 base and J by 3 bases, with 13 bases left in between. CDR3 loop: CASSLGAGTIYNEQFF. CDR3 DNA sequence: TGTGCCAGCAGCTTAGGGGCCGGGACCATCTACAATGAGCAGTTCTTC.

This clonotype appeared many times. The genes are TRBV4-3 and TRBJ1-1; TRBD1 might be the D (6 bases). V was trimmed by 1 base and J by 8 bases, leaving 11 bases between them. Germline CDR1 LGHNA, CDR2 YSLEER. The CDR3 consists of 13 residues. The CDR3 region has the DNA TGCGCCAGCAGCCAAGGGCAGGGGATCGAAGCTTTCTTT. Its translation: CASSQGQGIEAFF.

The chain has TRBV28 and TRBJ1-6; D is unresolved. The V gene's germline CDR1 is MDHEN and CDR2 SYDVKM. V was shortened by 5 bases and J by 8 bases, with 16 bases between the two germline ends. The CDR3 has 15 amino acids. Written as DNA, the CDR3 is TGTGCCAGCAGTCTCTGGACGGCAGTTTATTCACCCCTCCACTTT. As protein: CASSLWTAVYSPLHF.

The J gene is TRBJ1-6, the V gene TRBV6-5, with D maybe TRBD1 (6 bases). The germline CDR1 and CDR2 sequences are MNHEY and SVGAGI. Between the trimmed V and J ends, which lost 0 bases and 9 bases, there was a span of 15 bases. The CDR3 is 16 amino acids. CDR3 amino acids: CASSYSKTGRGSPLHF. CDR3 in DNA: TGTGCCAGCAGTTACTCTAAGACAGGTCGCGGTTCACCCCTCCACTTT.

This clonotype occurred many times. This chain joins TRBV7-9 and TRBJ2-1; tentatively, D is TRBD1 (6 bases). Trimming removed 5 bases from V and 0 bases from J, with 17 bases in between. There are 17 residues in the CDR3. Germline loops: CDR1 SEHNR, CDR2 FQNEAQ (reference sequence). The CDR3 sequence is CASSPRTVPSSYNEQFF. For the CDR3, the DNA is TGTGCCAGCAGCCCCAGGACAGTCCCCAGCTCCTACAATGAGCAGTTCTTC.

This chain uses TRBV4-1 with TRBJ2-7, with 10 bases identical to TRBD2. After removal of 0 bases from V and 4 bases from J, the junction contained 3 bases not matched to a gene. This CDR3 is 15 amino acids long. Germline V gene lookup returns CDR1 MGHRA and CDR2 YSYEKL. CDR3 nucleotides: TGCGCCAGCAGCCAAGATCAAGCGGGGGGGTACGAGCAGTACGTC. Amino acid sequence: CASSQDQAGGYEQYV.

V gene TRBV4-3 combines with J gene TRBJ1-5; D call uncertain. V was pared by 0 bases and J by 3 bases, with 9 bases between. The germline V gene has CDR1 LGHNA and CDR2 YSLEER. This CDR3 is 15 amino acids long. CDR3 nucleotide sequence: TGCGCCAGCAGCCAAGATTGGGCCACCAATCAGCCCCAGCATTTT. Its protein product is CASSQDWATNQPQHF.

The chain recombines TRBV6-2 or TRBV6-3 with TRBJ2-7, with D possibly matching TRBD1 (6 bases). The germline V and J ends were trimmed by 4 bases and 7 bases, with 20 bases remaining between them. The germline gives CDR1 MNHEY, CDR2 SVGEGT. The CDR3 loop spans 15 amino acids. The CDR3 loop is CASSLLVPGQGEQYV. The CDR3 DNA reads as TGTGCCAGCAGTTTACTCGTACCGGGACAAGGGGAGCAGTACGTC.

This clonotype appeared a few times. V and J are TRBV7-9 and TRBJ2-7; 8 nucleotides agree with TRBD1. There are 14 residues in the CDR3. Germline V gene lookup returns CDR1 SEHNR and CDR2 FQNEAQ (reference sequence). Trimming at V came to 3 bases and at J to 3 bases, leaving 4 bases not matched to a gene. DNA of the CDR3: TGTGCCAGCAGCTTTGGACAGGGATTCTACGAGCAGTACTTC. This sequence encodes CASSFGQGFYEQYF.

Comments on this clonotype: Since a much larger clone is just one base distant, this may be a read error. The chain joins TRBV25-1 to TRBJ2-5; 11 nucleotides match TRBD2. The V gene end was trimmed by 5 bases and the J gene end by 4 bases; junction bases not matched to a gene: 12. The CDR3 is made up of 17 amino acids. Germline CDR1 MGHDK, CDR2 SYGVNS. The CDR3 nucleotides read TGTGCCAGCAGTCAGAAAGGGGCTAGCGGGGGGTTAGAGACCCAGTACTTC. Translating gives CASSQKGASGGLETQYF. The entire variable domain, with the rest obtained from reference TRBV25-1 and TRBJ2-5, is as follows: EADIYQTPRYLVIGTGKKITLECSQTMGHDKMYWYQQDPGMELHLIHYSYGVNSTEKGDLSSESTVSRIRTEHFPLTLESARPSHTSQYLCASSQKGASGGLETQYFGPGTRLLVL.

This clonotype was counted a few times. V usage is TRBV19 and J usage is TRBJ2-1; D is undetermined. CDR3 size: 14 residues. Germline lookup yields CDR1 LNHDA and CDR2 SQIVND (reference sequence). Trimming took off 3 bases at V and 0 bases at J, with 6 bases between the two ends. Here the CDR3 reads CASSMVSSYNEQFF. The CDR3 DNA follows: TGTGCCAGTAGTATGGTGAGCTCCTACAATGAGCAGTTCTTC.

The chain uses TRBV6-5 and TRBJ2-2, with TRBD1 matching over 8 bases. CDR1 MNHEY and CDR2 SVGAGI come from the germline V gene. The CDR3 has 16 residues. With V trimmed by 0 bases and J by 7 bases, 7 bases remained unmatched. In DNA, the CDR3 is TGTGCCAGCAGTTACTCGATGGGGACAGGAGGCGGGGAGCTGTTTTTT. This sequence encodes CASSYSMGTGGGELFF.

The V gene is TRBV9, the J gene TRBJ1-2, with D perhaps TRBD1 (5 bases). CDR1 SGDLS and CDR2 YYNGEE come from the germline V gene. The CDR3 contains 14 residues. The V and J ends lost 0 bases and 2 bases respectively, with 8 bases between them. The CDR3 loop is CASSVGDSNYGYTF. The CDR3 nucleotides are TGTGCCAGCAGCGTAGGCGACAGCAACTATGGCTACACCTTC. The full variable domain, in which reference TRBV9 and TRBJ1-2 provide the parts outside the CDR3, is DSGVTQTPKHLITATGQRVTLRCSPRSGDLSVYWYQQSLDQGLQFLIQYYNGEERAKGNILERFSAQQFPDLHSELNLSSLELGDSALYFCASSVGDSNYGYTFGSGTRLTVV.

V is TRBV2 and J is TRBJ1-2, with 10 positions matching TRBD1. This CDR3 is built from 12 residues. J was trimmed by 8 bases and V by 8 bases; bases with no gene match: 5. CDR1 and CDR2 from the germline V gene are SNHLY and FYNNEI. The CDR3 reads CASPGTGVGYTF. The CDR3 region has the DNA TGTGCCAGCCCCGGGACAGGGGTAGGCTACACCTTC.

This clonotype showed up just once. The V gene is TRBV25-1, the J gene TRBJ1-6, with 7 bases identical to TRBD1. The V gene end was trimmed by 3 bases and the J gene end by 8 bases; junction bases not matched to a gene: 4. This CDR3 comprises 14 residues. Germline V gene lookup returns CDR1 MGHDK and CDR2 SYGVNS. In DNA, the CDR3 is TGTGCCAGCAGTGATTGGGACAGCTATTCACCCCTCCACTTT. It yields the protein CASSDWDSYSPLHF.

The chain carries TRBV4-2 and TRBJ2-3; 10 bases are a match to TRBD2. The V gene end was trimmed by 1 base and the J gene end by 6 bases; junction bases not matched to a gene: 7. The CDR3 has 16 residues. In germline, CDR1 is LGHNA, CDR2 YNFKEQ. The CDR3 sequence: CASSQVSGGEGDTQYF. CDR3 sequence (DNA): TGTGCCAGCAGCCAAGTCAGCGGGGGGGAAGGGGATACGCAGTATTTT.

The sample holds a few counts of this clonotype. The gene calls are TRBV20-1 and TRBJ2-7; D gene uncertain. The CDR3 has 16 residues. V was shortened by 1 base and J by 2 bases, with 18 bases between the two germline ends. Germline lookup yields CDR1 DFQATT and CDR2 SNEGSKA (reference sequence). CDR3 sequence reads: CSARASGWRVTYEQYV. The CDR3 nucleotides read TGCAGTGCTAGAGCCTCCGGGTGGCGAGTCACCTACGAGCAGTACGTC.

V is TRBV29-1 and J is TRBJ1-2; the D is unclear. From germline, CDR1 is SQVTM and CDR2 ANQGSEA. The CDR3 loop spans 12 amino acids. Trimming removed 5 bases from V and 2 bases from J, with 9 bases in between. In DNA form, the CDR3 reads TGCAGCGTTATAGAGAGGAACTATGGCTACACCTTC. As protein: CSVIERNYGYTF.

The chain has TRBV5-6 and TRBJ1-1; no firm D call. Trimming cost V 0 bases and J 1 base, with 10 bases left between them. In germline, CDR1 is SGHDT, CDR2 YYEEEE. CDR3 length equals 15 residues. CDR3 DNA sequence: TGTGCCAGCAGCTTGGCGTCCCGGCAGAACACTGAAGCTTTCTTT. It specifies CASSLASRQNTEAFF.

The gene calls are TRBV12-3 or TRBV12-4 and TRBJ1-5; D gene unclear. This CDR3 spans 16 amino acids. With 2 bases removed from V and 0 bases from J, the gap between germline ends came to 11 bases. In DNA, the CDR3 is TGTGCCAGCAGTTTAAGGCCGGAGTATAGCAATCAGCCCCAGCATTTT. Residues: CASSLRPEYSNQPQHF.

The chain uses TRBV27 and TRBJ2-2; 8 nucleotides align to TRBD1. J lost 4 bases, V lost 2 bases, and 6 bases had no gene match. This CDR3 contains 16 residues. In germline, CDR1 is MNHEY, CDR2 SMNVEV (reference sequence). CDR3 amino acids: CASSLRDRRRTGELFF. CDR3 DNA: TGTGCCAGCAGTTTACGGGACAGGAGACGCACCGGGGAGCTGTTTTTT.

The chain is built from TRBV20-1 and TRBJ2-1; D not certain. This CDR3 is 15 amino acids long. Between the trimmed V and J ends, which lost 3 bases and 6 bases, there was a span of 18 bases. In germline, CDR1 is DFQATT, CDR2 SNEGSKA (reference sequence). The CDR3 DNA is TGCAGTGCTAGGGCGTTGGAGCACACGTCCAATGAGCAGTTCTTC. Translated: CSARALEHTSNEQFF.

The rearrangement joins TRBV7-4 to TRBJ2-7; D remains ambiguous. V lost 6 bases, J lost 0 bases, and 6 bases lay in between. This CDR3 spans 12 amino acids. Germline V gives CDR1 SGHVT, CDR2 SQSDAQ. The CDR3 DNA reads as TGTGCCAGCAGTGAAGGCTCCTACGAGCAGTACGTC. Amino acids: CASSEGSYEQYV.

V gene TRBV7-8 combines with J gene TRBJ2-1; TRBD2 matches at 8 bases. The length of the CDR3 is 15 residues. In germline, CDR1 is SGHVS, CDR2 FQNEAQ. The junction had 7 bases not matched to a gene; V was cut back by 1 base and J by 8 bases. This chain's CDR3 is CASSLGGLASDEQFF. CDR3 DNA: TGTGCCAGCAGCTTAGGTGGACTAGCCTCTGATGAGCAGTTCTTC. Filled out from reference TRBV7-8 and TRBJ2-1, the complete variable domain reads GAGVSQSPRYKVAKRGQDVALRCDPISGHVSLFWYQQALGQGPEFLTYFQNEAQLDKSGLPSDRFFAERPEGSVSTLKIQRTQQEDSAVYLCASSLGGLASDEQFFGPGTRLTVL.